This T cell receptor beta chain is drawn from a study of response to subunit inactivated influenza vaccine listed by TCRdb under 2018. Study-wide context: To follow how T cells responded to a trivalent subunit inactivated influenza vaccine, the researchers relied on deep quantitative profiling of the T cell receptor repertoire. General findings and caveats noted by the study authors: The authors proposed that each seasonal influenza vaccination may bring in only a limited number of new T cells.

As encoded in the germline V gene, CDR1 is MDHEN while CDR2 is SYDVKM. The CDR3 starts with the cysteine, ends with the phenylalanine, and has 11 residues. CDR3 DNA is the only sequence kept; it has 33 bases, read in frame from the first base. The V and J ends are trimmed by 6 bases and 8 bases, leaving 8 bases between them. The library was obtained by RT-PCR. The sample was run on an Illumina HiSeq 2500. Clones were called with MiXCR by TCRdb after fastp trimmed the public reads at Q25, and only in-frame beta chains were retained. Rows are unified per CDR3 protein, each entry keeping the most common DNA and genes. Within this sample are approximately 160,000 distinct CDR3 sequences, with around 11% of them counted one time only. Clones ranked in the top ten supply roughly 33% of the sample. With respect to this clonotype: The specificity of this receptor is unknown. No clone much larger than this one lies a single base away; base qualities are absent.

Material: CD8+ T cells sorted from PBMCs, obtained less than 30 months after vaccination. The chain uses TRBV28 and TRBJ2-1; no confident D gene assignment can be made. The TCR sequence derives from a man aged 50 to 69 who received an inactivated influenza vaccine. Donor details come from another sample of the same person, matched by shared clones. CDR3 reads: CASSLKHEQFF. The DNA sequence reads TGTGCCAGCAGCCTTAAGCATGAGCAGTTCTTC.